This T cell receptor beta chain is from a study of blood T cell repertoires in COVID-19. Study-level background: Sources were T cells, B-cell-depleted T cells, or PBMCs; the material itself was cDNA or gDNA.

V was cut by 0 bases and J by 0 bases, with 8 bases left in between. This CDR3 is 15 amino acids long. Per germline, CDR1 MRHNA and CDR2 SNTAGT. Profiling relied on immunoSEQ multiplex PCR, and the TCRdb table lists in-frame clones only, not all of them. The repertoire has a few hundred thousand clones, 81% of them found once; the top ten carry more than 0.85%. This chain links TRBV6-4 with TRBJ1-1, with D uncertain. The sequenced sample consisted of peripheral blood. The sequence came from a human donor with acute or convalescent COVID-19. The donor label of this sample is uncertain. The CDR3 sequence is CASSDSHGLNTEAFF. CDR3 nucleotides: TGTGCCAGCAGTGACTCGCACGGTCTGAACACTGAAGCTTTCTTT.